Following are 26 T cell receptor beta chains from one sample sequenced in a study of T cells in Graves' hyperthyroidism and ophthalmopathy. Researchers amplified the TCR beta CDR3 regions from RNA transcripts. Carried out on the TCR CDR3, a first-round RT-PCR used the HTBI primer set. TCRdb fed the multiplex PCR reads into MiXCR, producing one record per CDR3 protein. The repertoire holds 250,000 to 300,000 distinct CDR3 sequences, more than 12% seen once, with roughly 13% in the top ten. Sequenced material: blood. The receptor set was obtained from a woman in her 40s with Graves' hyperthyroidism that later progressed to Graves' ophthalmopathy.

At least ten counts were recorded for this clonotype. The V and J genes are TRBV6-1 and TRBJ2-1; TRBD2 matches 9 bases. V gave up 5 bases and J gave up 5 bases; unmatched junction bases: 13. The CDR3 is 17 amino acids. Germline CDR1 reads MNHNS; CDR2 reads SASEGT. In DNA form, the CDR3 reads TGTGCCAGCAGTCTGGGCCTAGCGGGGAGTAGGAACAATGAGCAGTTCTTC. Its translation: CASSLGLAGSRNNEQFF.

This clonotype has a handful of counts. V and J are TRBV9 and TRBJ1-3; 11 bases are shared with TRBD1. Germline CDR1 and CDR2: SGDLS and YYNGEE. J gave up 8 bases and V 4 bases, and 17 bases lay outside the gene matches. The CDR3 is 18 residues long. CDR3 amino acids: CASSPSPEGQGVGDTIYF. The DNA for the CDR3 is TGTGCCAGCAGCCCTTCGCCCGAGGGACAGGGGGTCGGGGACACCATATATTTT.

Concerning this clonotype itself: Given a much more abundant clone one base away, this may be a read error. The chain uses TRBV19 and TRBJ1-1; no clear D gene. V was shortened by 10 bases and J by 2 bases, with 29 bases between the two germline ends. CDR1 is LNHDA, CDR2 SQIVND, per germline (reference sequence). CDR3 size: 18 residues. CDR3 sequence (DNA): TGTGCCAATGGATTTCTTGGACGGAGGTTGGCAAGCAACACTGAAGCTTTCTTT. This translates into CANGFLGRRLASNTEAFF.

Many counts were recorded for this clonotype. The genes are TRBV27 and TRBJ2-1, with 7 bases lining up with TRBD2. The CDR3 runs to 15 residues. The ends lost 7 bases at V and 2 bases at J; junction bases unmatched: 8. CDR1 is MNHEY and CDR2 is SMNVEV in the germline V gene (reference sequence). CDR3 region: CASNWQGGPYNEQFF. The CDR3 nucleotides read TGTGCCAGCAATTGGCAGGGAGGGCCCTACAATGAGCAGTTCTTC.

This clonotype has ten or more counts. V usage is TRBV5-1 and J usage is TRBJ2-7, with 9 bases that match TRBD2. The germline gives CDR1 SGHRS, CDR2 YFSETQ. There are 14 residues in the CDR3. J lost 6 bases, V lost 1 base, and 5 bases had no gene match. CDR3 sequence reads: CASSLRAGGPEQYF. CDR3 bases: TGCGCCAGCAGCTTGCGTGCGGGAGGGCCCGAGCAGTACTTC. The entire variable domain, with the rest obtained from reference TRBV5-1 and TRBJ2-7, is as follows: KAGVTQTPRYLIKTRGQQVTLSCSPISGHRSVSWYQQTPGQGLQFLFEYFSETQRNKGNFPGRFSGRQFSNSRSEMNVSTLELGDSALYLCASSLRAGGPEQYFGPGTRLTVT.

This clonotype was detected ten times or more. The V and J genes are TRBV2 and TRBJ2-3, with 7 bases identical to TRBD2. The germline gives CDR1 SNHLY, CDR2 FYNNEI. There are 18 residues in the CDR3. Losses at the gene ends were 6 bases for V and 1 base for J; bases not matched to a gene: 16. The CDR3 coding sequence is TGTGCCAGCAGCGAAAACGCTTGGCGGGAGATTGGCACAGATACGCAGTATTTT. As protein: CASSENAWREIGTDTQYF.

This clonotype was observed many times. The chain joins TRBV27 to TRBJ1-5, with D perhaps TRBD1 (6 bases). V lost 5 bases and J 6 bases, leaving 14 bases between the germline ends. Germline V gene lookup returns CDR1 MNHEY and CDR2 SMNVEV (reference sequence). CDR3 length: 14 amino acids. CDR3 sequence (DNA): TGTGCCAGCAGTAAACAGGGAGGAGGTCAGCCCCAGCATTTT. This translates into CASSKQGGGQPQHF.

This clonotype was observed a handful of times. The chain combines TRBV30 with TRBJ2-7; perhaps TRBD1 as D (7 bases). The CDR3 runs 15 residues. Per the germline V gene, CDR1 is GTSNPN and CDR2 is SVGIG (reference sequence). Trimming cost V 5 bases and J 7 bases, with 24 bases left between them. The CDR3: CAWARDSWEVLEQYF. CDR3 nucleotide sequence: TGTGCCTGGGCCCGGGACAGCTGGGAGGTTTTGGAGCAGTACTTC.

This clonotype was recorded only once. A much bigger clone sits one base away, suggesting this may be a read error. The CDR3 carries no conserved terminal phenylalanine or tryptophan, so it likely arises from a read error. The rearrangement joins TRBV7-4 to TRBJ2-6, with TRBD1 as a possible D gene (5 bases). The CDR3 is 19 residues long. CDR1 and CDR2 (germline): SGHVT, SQSDAQ. V was cut by 3 bases and J by 4 bases, with 22 bases left in between. DNA of the CDR3: TGTGCCAGCAGCTTTTACGAAGGGGCGACCGAAAGAGGGGCCAACGTCCTGACTTCC. This codes for CASSFYEGATERGANVLTS.

This clonotype has a count of ten or more. The chain has TRBV4-1 and TRBJ2-7, with D unresolved. The germline V and J ends were trimmed by 0 bases and 0 bases, with 12 bases remaining between them. Germline lookup yields CDR1 MGHRA and CDR2 YSYEKL. The CDR3 is made up of 16 amino acids. CDR3 region: CASSQESLLPSYEQYF. The CDR3 nucleotides read TGCGCCAGCAGCCAAGAGTCACTCCTTCCCTCCTACGAGCAGTACTTC.

CDR3 sequence (DNA): TGTGCCAGTAGTATAGAGGCCGTCAGGTATCAGCCCCAGCATTTT. Translating it yields CASSIEAVRYQPQHF. The chain carries TRBV19 and TRBJ1-5; unclear D gene. The germline V gene has CDR1 LNHDA and CDR2 SQIVND (reference sequence). Trimming left V 0 bases short and J 5 bases short, with 11 bases between. The CDR3 runs to 15 residues.

This clonotype was seen repeatedly, ten times or more. The chain joins TRBV2 to TRBJ2-2; D may be TRBD1 (5 bases). This CDR3 spans 14 amino acids. Germline V CDR1 and CDR2: SNHLY, FYNNEI. V dropped 6 bases and J dropped 4 bases, with 12 bases sitting between them. The CDR3 DNA follows: TGTGCCAGCAGCGTGGATAGGGGCACCGGGGAGCTGTTTTTT. It is translated as CASSVDRGTGELFF.

The sample holds many counts of this clonotype. The chain has TRBV2 and TRBJ2-5; D is uncertain. Per the germline V gene, CDR1 is SNHLY and CDR2 is FYNNEI. The CDR3 contains 12 residues. V gave up 4 bases and J gave up 4 bases, with 7 bases separating them. The CDR3 region has the DNA TGTGCCAGCAGTGTTGGTGCAGAGACCCAGTACTTC. Protein: CASSVGAETQYF.

By sample share, this clonotype is hyperexpanded. This chain joins TRBV11-2 and TRBJ2-3, with D hard to call. Germline V lookup: CDR1 SGHAT, CDR2 FQNNGV. There are 13 residues in the CDR3. V shed 1 base and J shed 6 bases, with 8 bases lying between them. The CDR3 region is CASSLVYVDTQYF. Written as DNA, the CDR3 is TGTGCCAGCAGCTTAGTATACGTGGATACGCAGTATTTT.

This clonotype was counted between two and nine times. V usage is TRBV19 and J usage is TRBJ2-5; 9 bases fit TRBD1. The CDR3 sequence is 14 residues long. V shed 4 bases, J shed 13 bases, and the junction held 13 bases outside the gene matches. The germline V gene encodes CDR1 LNHDA and CDR2 SQIVND (reference sequence). Written as DNA, the CDR3 is TGTGCCAGTAGTACACAGCCACAGGGGGCCCAGGTGTACTTC. Protein: CASSTQPQGAQVYF.

This clonotype came up many times. This chain uses TRBV19 with TRBJ1-1; D not resolved. The germline V and J ends were trimmed by 5 bases and 0 bases, with 16 bases remaining between them. CDR1 is LNHDA and CDR2 is SQIVND in the germline V gene (reference sequence). The CDR3 covers 16 residues. The CDR3 nucleotides are TGTGCCAGTAGTTATGGGTACGGCACCATGAACACTGAAGCTTTCTTT. This encodes CASSYGYGTMNTEAFF.

This clonotype was counted many times. The chain combines TRBV6-1 with TRBJ2-1, with D perhaps TRBD2 (6 bases). Germline CDR1 MNHNS, CDR2 SASEGT. This CDR3 has 18 residues. The ends were cut back, 2 bases at V and 3 bases at J, with 20 bases in the middle. The CDR3 region has the DNA TGTGCCAGCAGTGAAAAAGGGACTCCTAGGGTCCGCTACAATGAGCAGTTCTTC. Its protein product is CASSEKGTPRVRYNEQFF.

The chain carries TRBV5-8 and TRBJ2-2; no firm D call. The CDR3 has 16 amino acids. V was trimmed by 0 bases and J by 0 bases, leaving 9 bases between them. The V gene's germline CDR1 is SGHTS and CDR2 YDEGEE. The CDR3 region is CASSLGTQTNTGELFF. The DNA for the CDR3 is TGTGCCAGCAGCTTGGGGACGCAGACGAACACCGGGGAGCTGTTTTTT.

This clonotype was detected many times. The gene calls are TRBV7-8 and TRBJ2-7, with a tentative D call TRBD2 (6 bases). CDR1 SGHVS and CDR2 FQNEAQ come from the germline V gene. Trimming pared 1 base from V and 5 bases from J, leaving 12 bases between. There are 14 residues in the CDR3. CDR3 nucleotides: TGTGCCAGCAGCTTAGGGCGGGAATACGACGAGCAGTACTTC. It yields the protein CASSLGREYDEQYF.

This clonotype was seen repeatedly, ten times or more. The chain recombines TRBV5-1 with TRBJ1-2; TRBD1 is a possible D gene (5 bases). CDR1 is SGHRS, CDR2 YFSETQ, per germline. The CDR3 loop spans 14 amino acids. V was pared by 4 bases and J by 2 bases, with 12 bases between. Here the CDR3 reads CASSLGPQNYGYTF. CDR3 nucleotides: TGCGCCAGCAGCCTGGGACCGCAAAACTATGGCTACACCTTC.

Concerning this clonotype: A read error is possible here, since a much larger clone lies one base away. The rearrangement links TRBV5-1 to TRBJ2-7; 7 bases align to TRBD2. CDR1 SGHRS and CDR2 YFSETQ come from the germline V gene. This CDR3 region has 16 residues. V was pared by 4 bases and J by 6 bases, with 16 bases of the junction left unmatched. CDR3 coding DNA: TGCGCCAGCAGCCCTATGACTAGCAGTCCTTTCTGCGAGCAGTACTTC. Amino acid sequence: CASSPMTSSPFCEQYF.

This clonotype appeared many times. The CDR3 is CASARLRYYSYEQYF. The CDR3 region has the DNA TGTGCTAGTGCCAGACTACGGTATTACTCCTACGAGCAGTACTTC. V and J are TRBV12-5 and TRBJ2-7; tentatively, D is TRBD2 (5 bases). Trimming took 7 bases from V and 0 from J, leaving 16 bases between them. The CDR3 extends over 15 amino acids. CDR1 and CDR2 (germline): LGHNT, FRNRAP.

The sample holds many counts of this clonotype. This chain uses TRBV24-1 with TRBJ1-5; no definite D call. The CDR3 extends over 14 amino acids. Trimming took 9 bases from V and 4 from J, leaving 15 bases between them. Germline values: CDR1 KGHDR, CDR2 SFDVKD. The CDR3: CATSGGDPNQPQHF. CDR3 nucleotides: TGTGCCACCTCTGGTGGAGACCCGAATCAGCCCCAGCATTTT.

This clonotype was counted ten times or more. This chain connects TRBV20-1 to TRBJ2-1; tentative D call: TRBD2 (6 bases). The CDR3 is 15 amino acids. Germline CDR1 is DFQATT and CDR2 is SNEGSKA (reference sequence). V gave up 3 bases and J gave up 5 bases, with 17 bases separating them. CDR3 region: CSASPSGGGDNEQFF. The CDR3 DNA reads as TGCAGTGCTAGCCCGAGTGGAGGAGGGGACAATGAGCAGTTCTTC.

This clonotype was seen ten or more times. The V call is TRBV28, the J call TRBJ1-4; 9 positions agree with TRBD1. J lost 8 bases, V lost 6 bases, and 13 bases had no gene match. Germline CDR1 and CDR2: MDHEN and SYDVKM. The CDR3 is made up of 16 amino acids. CDR3 in amino acids: CASSRIYRGREEKLFF. In DNA form, the CDR3 reads TGTGCCAGCAGCCGAATCTACAGGGGGCGAGAGGAAAAACTGTTTTTT.

This clonotype was seen at least ten times. The J gene is TRBJ2-7, the V gene TRBV20-1, with 11 bases fitting TRBD2. The V gene end was trimmed by 5 bases and the J gene end by 0 bases; junction bases not matched to a gene: 12. The germline CDR1 and CDR2 sequences are DFQATT and SNEGSKA (reference sequence). The CDR3 loop spans 17 amino acids. The CDR3 is CSAPPELAGGPSYEQYF. For the CDR3, the DNA is TGCAGTGCTCCCCCTGAGCTAGCGGGAGGACCCTCCTACGAGCAGTACTTC.